The 25 T cell receptor beta chains reported below all come from one sample, sequenced in a study of technical replicates of blood from a handful of donors. Measured with immunoSEQ multiplex PCR; TCRdb has only the in-frame clones, and not every one. The sample has about 13,000 clones, just under 95% seen once. The source material was PBMCs. The source is a human donor in good health.

The chain carries TRBV18 and TRBJ2-7; D is possibly TRBD1 (6 bases). CDR3 size: 15 residues. Trimming removed 5 bases at V and 2 bases at J, with 16 bases between. Germline CDR1 and CDR2: KGHSH and LQKENI. For the CDR3, the DNA is TGTGCCAGCTCAGAGGGACACCGGATCACCTACGAGCAGTACTTC. Amino acids: CASSEGHRITYEQYF.

This sequence joins TRBV28 and TRBJ1-1; no firm D call. The CDR3 length is 11 residues. Germline CDR1 and CDR2: MDHEN and SYDVKM. The V end was cut by 8 bases, the J end by 6 bases, with 10 bases between. CDR3 residues: CASPGGSEAFF. Here the CDR3 DNA reads TGTGCCAGCCCGGGCGGGTCTGAAGCTTTCTTT.

The V call is TRBV5-1, the J call TRBJ1-2; D perhaps matches TRBD1 (5 bases). Germline V gives CDR1 SGHRS, CDR2 YFSETQ. V was shortened by 0 bases and J by 2 bases, with 11 bases between the two germline ends. The CDR3 is 15 residues long. The CDR3 loop is CASSLEGATNYGYTF. CDR3 sequence (DNA): TGCGCCAGCAGCTTGGAAGGGGCGACAAACTATGGCTACACCTTC.

V and J are TRBV5-8 and TRBJ2-6, with a weak D call TRBD2 (7 bases). Trimming shortened V by 4 bases and J by 0 bases, and 14 bases separated the two germline ends. The CDR3 consists of 17 residues. Looked up from germline, CDR1 is SGHTS and CDR2 is YDEGEE. As DNA, the CDR3 is TGTGCCAGCAGCACAGCGGGACACTTCTCTGGGGCCAACGTCCTGACTTTC. It encodes CASSTAGHFSGANVLTF.

The chain combines TRBV10-3 with TRBJ1-1, with a possible D match to TRBD1 (6 bases). Germline CDR1 and CDR2: ENHRY and SYGVKD. Trimming stripped 3 bases from V and 0 bases from J, with 11 bases between. This CDR3 contains 15 residues. This CDR3 is CAISDSGGMNTEAFF. The CDR3 nucleotides are TGTGCCATCAGTGATTCGGGGGGCATGAACACTGAAGCTTTCTTT.

The chain recombines TRBV10-1 with TRBJ2-7; the match to TRBD1 covers 10 bases. The germline V gene has CDR1 WNHNN and CDR2 SYGVQD (reference sequence). V gave up 4 bases and J gave up 7 bases; unmatched junction bases: 4. There are 13 residues in the CDR3. For the CDR3, the DNA is TGCGCCAGCAGTGGACAGGGGGCTCGGGAGCAGTACTTC. Protein: CASSGQGAREQYF.

The chain couples TRBV6-6 to TRBJ2-1; no reliable D call. Germline V gives CDR1 MNHNY, CDR2 SVGAGI (reference sequence). V dropped 4 bases and J dropped 7 bases, with 14 bases sitting between them. The CDR3 is 14 amino acids. The DNA for the CDR3 is TGTGCCAGCAGTTTTGATTTTGAGTGGAATGAGCAGTTCTTC. Its translation is CASSFDFEWNEQFF.

V usage is TRBV19 and J usage is TRBJ1-5; D call uncertain. The CDR3 has 16 amino acids. V lost 6 bases and J lost 0, with 15 bases in between. Germline-derived CDR1 and CDR2 are LNHDA and SQIVND (reference sequence). In nucleotides, the CDR3 is TGTGCCAGTAGCCGAATGGGCAGTAATAGCAATCAGCCCCAGCATTTT. Translated, it gives CASSRMGSNSNQPQHF.

The chain links TRBV7-6 to TRBJ2-7, with D maybe TRBD1 (6 bases). The CDR3 length is 14 residues. Per germline, CDR1 SGHVS and CDR2 FNYEAQ. Between the trimmed V and J ends, which lost 5 bases and 3 bases, there was a span of 14 bases. CDR3 in amino acids: CASSRRQESYEQYF. The CDR3 nucleotides read TGTGCCAGCAGCAGACGACAGGAGAGCTACGAGCAGTACTTC.

The chain combines TRBV5-4 with TRBJ1-2; TRBD1 matches at 7 bases. The V gene end was trimmed by 4 bases and the J gene end by 6 bases; junction bases not matched to a gene: 12. CDR3 size: 15 residues. Germline CDR1 is SGHNT and CDR2 is YYREEE (reference sequence). The CDR3 spells CASSPGQAVSNGYTF. For the CDR3, the DNA is TGTGCCAGCAGCCCCGGACAGGCCGTTTCAAATGGCTACACCTTC.

The genes are TRBV5-1 and TRBJ2-3; 8 nucleotides agree with TRBD2. Trimming cost V 0 bases and J 1 base; bases outside gene matches: 4. The CDR3 covers 16 residues. Germline CDR1 SGHRS, CDR2 YFSETQ. CDR3 DNA: TGCGCCAGCAGCTTGGAGGGGCGGGAGGGCACAGATACGCAGTATTTT. It is translated as CASSLEGREGTDTQYF.

This chain uses TRBV4-2 with TRBJ2-2, with TRBD1 identical over 7 bases. Germline CDR1 LGHNA, CDR2 YNFKEQ. There are 16 residues in the CDR3. The V gene end was trimmed by 2 bases and the J gene end by 5 bases; junction bases not matched to a gene: 8. Here the CDR3 DNA reads TGTGCCAGCAGCCAACACGACAGGGCCGTTACCGGGGAGCTGTTTTTT. Translated, it gives CASSQHDRAVTGELFF.

The chain is built from TRBV11-3 and TRBJ2-7; D is unclear. The CDR3 is 14 residues long. Between the trimmed V and J ends, which lost 3 bases and 0 bases, there was a span of 9 bases. Looked up from germline, CDR1 is SGHNT and CDR2 is YENEEA. CDR3 residues: CASSFDTGSYEQYF. The CDR3 bases are TGTGCCAGCAGCTTTGACACTGGCTCCTACGAGCAGTACTTC. Complete variable domain (other parts from reference TRBV11-3 and TRBJ2-7): EAGVVQSPRYKIIEKKQPVAFWCNPISGHNTLYWYLQNLGQGPELLIRYENEEAVDDSQLPKDRFSAERLKGVDSTLKIQPAELGDSAVYLCASSFDTGSYEQYFGPGTRLTVT.

The V call is TRBV7-2, the J call TRBJ2-7; D may be TRBD2 (5 bases). Germline lookup yields CDR1 SGHTA and CDR2 FQGNSA. CDR3 size: 15 residues. The V gene lost 2 bases and the J gene lost 3 bases, with 14 bases spanning the gap. The CDR3 sequence is CASSLSSGGLYEQYF. The CDR3 DNA follows: TGTGCCAGCAGCTTATCCTCTGGCGGGCTCTACGAGCAGTACTTC.

The V and J genes are TRBV14 and TRBJ2-1; 10 nucleotides match TRBD1. The CDR3 consists of 15 residues. Germline V gene sequence: CDR1 SGHDN, CDR2 FVKESK. V trimming: 4 bases; J trimming: 5 bases; junction bases outside the gene matches: 5. The CDR3 here is CASSLRQGAHNEQFF. DNA for the CDR3: TGTGCCAGCAGCCTAAGACAGGGGGCACACAATGAGCAGTTCTTC.

The chain has TRBV27 and TRBJ2-1; 7 positions match TRBD2. This CDR3 comprises 15 residues. V gave up 2 bases and J gave up 7 bases; unmatched junction bases: 8. Germline loops: CDR1 MNHEY, CDR2 SMNVEV (reference sequence). The CDR3 reads CASSLTAGVINEQFF. In DNA, the CDR3 is TGTGCCAGCAGTTTAACGGCGGGAGTAATAAATGAGCAGTTCTTC.

The chain joins TRBV9 to TRBJ2-2, with TRBD1 as a possible D gene (6 bases). V lost 3 bases, J lost 6 bases, and 15 bases lay in between. The CDR3 is 15 residues long. Germline V lookup: CDR1 SGDLS, CDR2 YYNGEE. CDR3 protein: CASSATGGLPGELFF. CDR3 DNA sequence: TGTGCCAGCAGCGCGACAGGCGGGCTTCCCGGGGAGCTGTTTTTT.

The chain employs TRBV6-1 and TRBJ1-2; the match to TRBD1 covers 9 bases. CDR1 MNHNS and CDR2 SASEGT come from the germline V gene. Trimming took 6 bases from V and 4 from J; bases not matched to a gene: 9. There are 15 residues in the CDR3. The CDR3, as DNA: TGTGCCAGCAGCGCGGGGATGGACAGGGGCTATGGCTACACCTTC. Translated: CASSAGMDRGYGYTF.

The genes are TRBV28 and TRBJ1-5; D may be TRBD1 (6 bases). Germline V gene lookup returns CDR1 MDHEN and CDR2 SYDVKM. CDR3 length: 13 residues. V shed 5 bases and J shed 7 bases, with 12 bases lying between them. The CDR3 DNA reads TGTGCCAGCAGTCCGTACAGGGACCAGCCCCAGCATTTT. The encoded protein is CASSPYRDQPQHF.

This rearrangement joins TRBV7-9 to TRBJ1-5; a possible D gene is TRBD1 (5 bases). Trimming took off 1 base at V and 7 bases at J, with 11 bases between the two ends. CDR1 and CDR2 from the germline V gene are SEHNR and FQNEAQ (reference sequence). The CDR3 loop spans 14 amino acids. In DNA form, the CDR3 reads TGTGCCAGCAGCTTAGAAGGGGCTCGGCAGCCCCAGCATTTT. Translation: CASSLEGARQPQHF.

This CDR3 reads CASSFGMEHSYGYTF. The CDR3 DNA sequence: TGTGCCAGCAGCTTCGGAATGGAACACAGCTATGGCTACACCTTC. V usage is TRBV5-8 and J usage is TRBJ1-2, with D uncertain. The V gene lost 2 bases and the J gene lost 4 bases, with 15 bases spanning the gap. Germline V gene data show CDR1 as SGHTS and CDR2 as YDEGEE. This CDR3 region has 15 residues. Together with reference TRBV5-8 and TRBJ1-2, the CDR3 gives the full variable domain: EAGVTQSPTHLIKTRGQQATLRCSPISGHTSVYWYQQALGLGLQFLLWYDEGEERNRGNFPPRFSGRQFPNYSSELNVNALELEDSALYLCASSFGMEHSYGYTFGSGTRLTVV.

This clone occurred once. The V call is TRBV2, the J call TRBJ1-1; 8 bases are a match to TRBD1. The CDR3 covers 13 residues. After removal of 7 bases from V and 1 base from J, the junction contained 2 bases not matched to a gene. Germline V lookup: CDR1 SNHLY, CDR2 FYNNEI. The CDR3 sequence is CASTGQGNTEAFF. CDR3 bases: TGTGCCAGCACTGGACAGGGGAACACTGAAGCTTTCTTT. Together with reference TRBV2 and TRBJ1-1, the CDR3 gives the full variable domain: EPEVTQTPSHQVTQMGQEVILRCVPISNHLYFYWYRQILGQKVEFLVSFYNNEISEKSEIFDDQFSVERPDGSNFTLKIRSTKLEDSAMYFCASTGQGNTEAFFGQGTRLTVV.

V and J are TRBV6-7 and TRBJ2-1; weak D call: TRBD2 (5 bases). TRBV6-7 has ORF status, its function being uncertain. CDR3 length: 13 amino acids. V was shortened by 6 bases and J by 8 bases, with 14 bases between the two germline ends. CDR3 DNA: TGTGCCAGCAGCCCCGGGGTAGTGGATGAGCAGTTCTTC. Translated, it gives CASSPGVVDEQFF.

Turning to this clone: Compared with germline, one end of the junction differs, possibly owing to a read error. This rearrangement joins TRBV10-2 to TRBJ2-6, with 7 positions matching TRBD1. Germline-derived CDR1 and CDR2 are WSHSY and SAAADI. CDR3 size: 19 residues. The CDR3 sequence is CASSDPSGQPFSGVNVLTF. DNA for the CDR3: TGCGCCAGCAGTGACCCGTCGGGACAGCCCTTCTCTGGGGTCAACGTCCTGACTTTC.

The chain combines TRBV4-1 with TRBJ2-3; D may be TRBD2 (5 bases). Between the trimmed V and J ends, which lost 0 bases and 4 bases, there was a span of 14 bases. Looked up from germline, CDR1 is MGHRA and CDR2 is YSYEKL. This CDR3 is 16 amino acids long. In DNA form, the CDR3 reads TGCGCCAGCAGCCAAGAATGGAGCGGATCCGCAGATACGCAGTATTTT. The encoded protein is CASSQEWSGSADTQYF.